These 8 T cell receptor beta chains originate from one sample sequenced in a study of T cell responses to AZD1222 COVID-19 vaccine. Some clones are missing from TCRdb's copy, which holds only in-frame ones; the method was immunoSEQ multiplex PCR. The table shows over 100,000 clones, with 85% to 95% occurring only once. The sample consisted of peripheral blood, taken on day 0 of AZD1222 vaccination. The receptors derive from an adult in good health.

The CDR3 nucleotides read TGTGCCAGCAGCTCATATCAGGGCCGCGGGACCCAGTACTTC. This gives the protein CASSSYQGRGTQYF. This chain uses TRBV11-2 with TRBJ2-5, with D perhaps TRBD1 (5 bases). V lost 4 bases and J lost 7, with 16 bases in between. The CDR3 has 14 residues. The germline V gene encodes CDR1 SGHAT and CDR2 FQNNGV.

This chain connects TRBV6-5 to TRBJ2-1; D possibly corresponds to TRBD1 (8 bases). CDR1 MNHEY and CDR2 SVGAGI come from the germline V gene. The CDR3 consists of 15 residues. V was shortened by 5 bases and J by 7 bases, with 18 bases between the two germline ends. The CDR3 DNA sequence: TGTGCCAGCAGTAGACAGGGGCGGGAGAATAATGAGCAGTTCTTC. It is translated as CASSRQGRENNEQFF.

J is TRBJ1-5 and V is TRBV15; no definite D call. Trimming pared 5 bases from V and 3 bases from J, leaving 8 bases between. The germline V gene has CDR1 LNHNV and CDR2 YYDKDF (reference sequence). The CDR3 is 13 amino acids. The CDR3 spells CATSPDTNQPQHF. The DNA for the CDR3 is TGTGCCACCAGCCCCGACACCAATCAGCCCCAGCATTTT.

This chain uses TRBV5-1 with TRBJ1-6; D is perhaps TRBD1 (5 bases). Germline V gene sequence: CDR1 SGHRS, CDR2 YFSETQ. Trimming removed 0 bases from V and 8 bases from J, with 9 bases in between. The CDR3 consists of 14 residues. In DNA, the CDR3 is TGCGCCAGCAGCTTGGGGGGGGTCCATTCACCCCTCCACTTT. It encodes CASSLGGVHSPLHF.

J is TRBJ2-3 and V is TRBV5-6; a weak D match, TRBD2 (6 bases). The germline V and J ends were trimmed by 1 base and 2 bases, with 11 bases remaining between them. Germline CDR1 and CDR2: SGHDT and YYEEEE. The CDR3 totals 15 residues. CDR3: CASSLYSGPTDTQYF. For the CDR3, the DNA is TGTGCCAGCAGCTTGTATAGCGGCCCCACAGATACGCAGTATTTT.

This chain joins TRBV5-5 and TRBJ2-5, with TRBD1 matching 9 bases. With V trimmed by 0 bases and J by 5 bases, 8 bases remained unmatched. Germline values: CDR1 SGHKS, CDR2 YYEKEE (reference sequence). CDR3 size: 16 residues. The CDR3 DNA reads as TGTGCCAGCAGCTTGGAACCCGGGACAGGGAGCGAGACCCAGTACTTC. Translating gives CASSLEPGTGSETQYF.

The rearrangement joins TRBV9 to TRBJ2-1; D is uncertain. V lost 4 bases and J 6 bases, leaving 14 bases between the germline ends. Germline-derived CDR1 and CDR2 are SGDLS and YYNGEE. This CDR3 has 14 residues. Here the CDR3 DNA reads TGTGCCAGCAGCCCCCAAGTTGTTGTCAATGAGCAGTTCTTC. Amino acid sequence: CASSPQVVVNEQFF.

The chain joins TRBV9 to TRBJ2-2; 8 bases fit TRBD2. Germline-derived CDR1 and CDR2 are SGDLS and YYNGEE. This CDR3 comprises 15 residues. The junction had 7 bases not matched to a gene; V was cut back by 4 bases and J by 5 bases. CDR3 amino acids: CASSLRVAGTGELFF. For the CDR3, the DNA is TGTGCCAGCAGCTTGAGGGTAGCGGGAACCGGGGAGCTGTTTTTT.